This T cell receptor beta chain came from a study of CD8 T cells in ankylosing spondylitis. The study's findings and limits: Within ankylosing spondylitis blood, a TCR beta motif made up of several highly homologous variants appeared to be characteristic. Relatively rare in peripheral blood, disease-linked clones were also CD8+.

TCRdb re-derived calls from the 5' RACE reads in MiXCR, one entry per CDR3 protein. In the table there are just under 550,000 distinct CDR3 sequences, 12% of which are singletons. This clonotype was picked up a small number of times. What it binds is not known. The V gene lost 0 bases and the J gene lost 0 bases, with 14 bases spanning the gap. Germline-derived CDR1 and CDR2 are DFQATT and SNEGSKA (reference sequence). The CDR3 runs to 16 residues. The chain has TRBV20-1 and TRBJ2-5; possibly TRBD1 or TRBD2 for D (5 bases each). This TCR was recovered from a male donor with ankylosing spondylitis. The sample consisted of blood, either unsorted or a sorted T cell fraction (not recorded which). CDR3 residues: CSARDERGPYQETQYF. The CDR3 nucleotides read TGCAGTGCTAGAGATGAGAGGGGCCCGTACCAAGAGACCCAGTACTTC.